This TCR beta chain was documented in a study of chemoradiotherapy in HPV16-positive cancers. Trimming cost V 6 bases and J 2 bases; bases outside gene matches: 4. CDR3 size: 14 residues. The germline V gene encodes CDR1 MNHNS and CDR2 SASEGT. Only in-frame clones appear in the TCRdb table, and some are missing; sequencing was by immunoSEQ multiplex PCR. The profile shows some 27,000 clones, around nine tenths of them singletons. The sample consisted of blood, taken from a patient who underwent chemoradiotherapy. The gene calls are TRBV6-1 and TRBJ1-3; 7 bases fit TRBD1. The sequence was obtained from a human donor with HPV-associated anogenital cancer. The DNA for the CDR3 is TGTGCCAGCAGGTATACAGGGGCTGGAAACACCATATATTTT. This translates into CASRYTGAGNTIYF.